The 30 T cell receptor beta chains below were found in one sample sequenced in a study of shared clonotypes between healthy human individuals (dated by TCRdb to about 2020). Receptors were amplified or captured by the immunoSEQ multiplex PCR assay. TCRdb took this table from immuneACCESS and kept in-frame rearrangements with V and J called. Such tables lack part of the clones; where checked against another copy, unresolved V genes explain under half of the gap, and the rest is unexplained. The sample table contains approximately 340,000 clones; only one count was recorded for more than 60% of them. The ten largest clones take up under 11% of the sample. Sequencing was performed on memory CD4+ T cells sorted from blood. In light of the paper, this sample's cell subset or site label describes: CD45RA-negative fraction. These receptors came from a man aged 25-45 years in good health.

The table lists this clone with a count of one. The chain joins TRBV19 to TRBJ2-7; a possible D gene is TRBD2 (6 bases). Germline assignment: CDR1 LNHDA and CDR2 SQIVND (reference sequence). The length of the CDR3 is 16 residues. The CDR3 nucleotides are TGTGCAGCAGCCCCAAGCGGGTCCCTGTTCTCCTACGAGCAGTACTTC. Amino acids: CAAAPSGSLFSYEQYF.

About this clone: Distinct nucleotide sequences in the sample also encode this CDR3. This chain joins TRBV5-1 and TRBJ2-3; D call uncertain. Germline V gene data show CDR1 as SGHRS and CDR2 as YFSETQ. The CDR3 extends over 14 amino acids. V dropped 0 bases and J dropped 2 bases, with 7 bases sitting between them. The chain's CDR3 is CASSLDRPTDTQYF. The CDR3 DNA reads TGCGCCAGCAGCTTGGACAGACCCACAGATACGCAGTATTTT.

The chain links TRBV6-1 to TRBJ2-1; possibly TRBD2 for D (6 bases). CDR1 MNHNS and CDR2 SASEGT come from the germline V gene. V lost 7 bases and J 13 bases, leaving 26 bases between the germline ends. The CDR3 extends over 15 amino acids. CDR3 nucleotide sequence: TGTGCCAGCAAGCGGACGCCCTCGGGGGAGAGCCTTCAGTTCTTC. Translation: CASKRTPSGESLQFF.

Of note for this clone: The sample contains more than one DNA sequence encoding this CDR3. The chain carries TRBV14 and TRBJ2-7; the D gene is possibly TRBD2 (5 bases). This CDR3 region has 12 residues. V was shortened by 4 bases and J by 3 bases, with 7 bases between the two germline ends. Germline loops: CDR1 SGHDN, CDR2 FVKESK. The CDR3 spells CASSPGNYEQYF. As DNA, the CDR3 is TGTGCCAGCAGCCCGGGAAACTACGAGCAGTACTTC.

Ten or more counts support this clone. The same CDR3 arises from other DNA sequences in this sample as well. The chain joins TRBV5-1 to TRBJ2-1, with D possibly matching TRBD2 (5 bases). The CDR3 is made up of 12 amino acids. Per the germline V gene, CDR1 is SGHRS and CDR2 is YFSETQ. V lost 0 bases to trimming and J lost 7 bases, with 5 bases between them. The CDR3 spells CASSLGRNEQFF. The CDR3 coding sequence is TGCGCCAGCAGCTTGGGGAGGAATGAGCAGTTCTTC.

The chain employs TRBV6-1 and TRBJ2-1; D unclear. The germline CDR1 and CDR2 sequences are MNHNS and SASEGT. This CDR3 contains 13 residues. Trimming left V 2 bases short and J 6 bases short, with 8 bases between. The CDR3 nucleotides are TGTGCCAGCAGTGAAAGGGCAGTCAATGAGCAGTTCTTC. Translated: CASSERAVNEQFF.

The chain has TRBV7-9 and TRBJ2-7; no firm D call. The CDR3 is made up of 15 amino acids. V dropped 5 bases and J dropped 0 bases, with 14 bases sitting between them. Per germline, CDR1 SEHNR and CDR2 FQNEAQ (reference sequence). DNA of the CDR3: TGTGCCAGCAGCACCCCGGAGAAGGACTCCTACGAGCAGTACTTC. Translating gives CASSTPEKDSYEQYF.

V is TRBV6-5 and J is TRBJ2-5, with D perhaps TRBD1 (5 bases). The CDR3 runs 16 residues. V dropped 2 bases and J dropped 2 bases, with 15 bases sitting between them. CDR1 MNHEY and CDR2 SVGAGI come from the germline V gene. The CDR3 DNA reads as TGTGCCAGCAGTTACGTGCAGGGATCAGGGCAAGAGACCCAGTACTTC. Its protein product is CASSYVQGSGQETQYF.

This chain links TRBV28 with TRBJ1-3, with D hard to call. The CDR3 consists of 14 residues. Germline values: CDR1 MDHEN, CDR2 SYDVKM. Trimming pared 7 bases from V and 0 bases from J, leaving 10 bases between. The CDR3 DNA reads as TGTGCCAGCATACTAAGCAGCTCTGGAAACACCATATATTTT. Its translation is CASILSSSGNTIYF.

This chain links TRBV5-1 with TRBJ2-7; TRBD2 matches at 11 bases. V trimming: 4 bases; J trimming: 4 bases; junction bases outside the gene matches: 7. The germline V gene encodes CDR1 SGHRS and CDR2 YFSETQ. The CDR3 loop spans 15 amino acids. This CDR3 is CASSPVTSGRYEQYF. The CDR3 DNA follows: TGCGCCAGCAGCCCTGTAACTAGCGGGAGATACGAGCAGTACTTC.

This clone came up once. A far more abundant clone sits one base away, making this likely a read error. Other DNA sequences from this sample encode an identical CDR3 as well. The chain employs TRBV5-1 and TRBJ2-5; 7 nucleotides line up with TRBD1. The CDR3 is made up of 17 amino acids. Germline CDR1 SGHRS, CDR2 YFSETQ. The CDR3 here is CASSLGATTGNQETQYF. In nucleotides, the CDR3 is TGCGCCAGCAGCTTGGGGGCAACGACAGGGAACCAAGAAACCCAGTACTTC. Combining the CDR3 with reference TRBV5-1 and TRBJ2-5 gives the whole variable domain KAGVTQTPRYLIKTRGQQVTLSCSPISGHRSVSWYQQTPGQGLQFLFEYFSETQRNKGNFPGRFSGRQFSNSRSEMNVSTLELGDSALYLCASSLGATTGNQETQYFGPGTRLLVL.

The chain recombines TRBV19 with TRBJ1-5; D gene uncertain. V was trimmed by 7 bases and J by 0 bases, leaving 7 bases between them. Germline V gene sequence: CDR1 LNHDA, CDR2 SQIVND (reference sequence). The CDR3 consists of 13 residues. CDR3 region: CASNELSNQPQHF. The CDR3 DNA follows: TGTGCCAGTAACGAGCTTAGCAATCAGCCCCAGCATTTT.

The chain combines TRBV14 with TRBJ2-3; 7 bases line up with TRBD1. The ends lost 4 bases at V and 3 bases at J; junction bases unmatched: 7. CDR1 is SGHDN, CDR2 FVKESK, per germline. CDR3 length equals 15 residues. The CDR3 DNA reads TGTGCCAGCAGCCGGAGGACAGGAACGACAGATACGCAGTATTTT. Protein sequence: CASSRRTGTTDTQYF.

The chain employs TRBV5-1 and TRBJ2-5, with 7 bases lining up with TRBD1. Germline CDR1 reads SGHRS; CDR2 reads YFSETQ. CDR3 size: 14 residues. After removal of 6 bases from V and 0 bases from J, the junction contained 5 bases not matched to a gene. The CDR3 DNA reads TGCGCCAGCAAAGACAGGGTAAACCAAGAGACCCAGTACTTC. Encoded protein: CASKDRVNQETQYF.

The chain joins TRBV5-5 to TRBJ1-2; tentatively, D is TRBD1 (5 bases). Germline V gives CDR1 SGHKS, CDR2 YYEKEE (reference sequence). Deletions cut 0 bases from V and 0 bases from J, with 12 bases between. The CDR3 is 16 amino acids. The CDR3 DNA sequence: TGTGCCAGCAGCTTGGAAGGTGCAGGGCCTAACTATGGCTACACCTTC. Translation gives CASSLEGAGPNYGYTF.

Of note for this clone: One end of the junction fails to match germline, which may point to a read error. This chain joins TRBV2 and TRBJ2-1, with D tentatively TRBD2 (5 bases). The CDR3 spans 9 residues. The germline V gene encodes CDR1 SNHLY and CDR2 FYNNEI. DNA for the CDR3: TGTGCCAGCGGGAGCCACGAGGTCTTC. Translation gives CASGSHEVF.

This clone appeared once. V and J are TRBV6-5 and TRBJ2-1; 13 nucleotides line up with TRBD2. The germline gives CDR1 MNHEY, CDR2 SVGAGI. The CDR3 runs to 15 residues. V shed 6 bases, J shed 3 bases, and the junction held 2 bases outside the gene matches. CDR3 region: CASRRTSGSYNEQFF. CDR3 nucleotides: TGTGCCAGCAGGCGGACTAGCGGGAGCTACAATGAGCAGTTCTTC.

V gene TRBV6-4 combines with J gene TRBJ2-5, with D unresolved. The germline V and J ends were trimmed by 4 bases and 4 bases, with 10 bases remaining between them. Germline-derived CDR1 and CDR2 are MRHNA and SNTAGT. The CDR3 totals 13 residues. CDR3 DNA: TGTGCCAGCAGTGCTTTGTTCGGAGAGACCCAGTACTTC. This sequence encodes CASSALFGETQYF.

This chain uses TRBV5-1 with TRBJ1-2; no clear D. CDR1 is SGHRS and CDR2 is YFSETQ in the germline V gene. The CDR3 is 16 residues long. The ends were cut back, 0 bases at V and 8 bases at J, with 20 bases in the middle. CDR3 sequence: CASSLADGRGASGYTF. As DNA, the CDR3 is TGCGCCAGCAGCTTGGCCGACGGCAGAGGAGCGAGCGGCTACACCTTC. Based on the CDR3 plus reference TRBV5-1 and TRBJ1-2, the full variable domain is KAGVTQTPRYLIKTRGQQVTLSCSPISGHRSVSWYQQTPGQGLQFLFEYFSETQRNKGNFPGRFSGRQFSNSRSEMNVSTLELGDSALYLCASSLADGRGASGYTFGSGTRLTVV.

This CDR3 reads CASSFGGLNTEAFF. The CDR3 DNA follows: TGTGCCAGCAGTTTTGGGGGATTGAACACTGAAGCTTTCTTT. This chain joins TRBV27 and TRBJ1-1, with D perhaps matching TRBD1 (5 bases). CDR1 MNHEY and CDR2 SMNVEV come from the germline V gene (reference sequence). V lost 3 bases and J lost 0, with 8 bases in between. This CDR3 spans 14 amino acids.

The gene calls are TRBV5-1 and TRBJ2-1; 9 bases agree with TRBD1. V was pared by 4 bases and J by 6 bases, with 5 bases of the junction left unmatched. Germline V gene sequence: CDR1 SGHRS, CDR2 YFSETQ. This CDR3 spans 14 amino acids. The CDR3 region has the DNA TGCGCCAGCAGCCCAGGGACAGGGAGCAATGAGCAGTTCTTC. Amino acid sequence: CASSPGTGSNEQFF.

The chain couples TRBV19 to TRBJ2-2; 13 bases map to TRBD2. Unmatched junction bases numbered 6, after V lost 4 bases and J lost 4 bases. Germline V CDR1 and CDR2: LNHDA, SQIVND (reference sequence). The CDR3 is 17 residues long. Here the CDR3 DNA reads TGTGCCAGTAGTAATCCTAGACTAGCGGGGGGCACCGGGGAGCTGTTTTTT. Translation gives CASSNPRLAGGTGELFF.

The chain links TRBV10-3 to TRBJ2-7, with 7 bases identical to TRBD1. Germline V CDR1 and CDR2: ENHRY, SYGVKD. V lost 3 bases, J lost 2 bases, and 10 bases stayed unmatched. CDR3 length equals 16 residues. CDR3 region: CAISDLEGDRAYEQYF. DNA for the CDR3: TGTGCCATCAGTGATCTCGAGGGGGACAGAGCCTACGAGCAGTACTTC.

The chain recombines TRBV6-6 with TRBJ1-2; 7 bases are a match to TRBD1. The CDR3 length is 14 residues. V lost 6 bases, J lost 4 bases, and 8 bases stayed unmatched. Germline values: CDR1 MNHNY, CDR2 SVGAGI (reference sequence). The CDR3 DNA is TGTGCCAGCAGAGAGACAGGGCAAGGCTATGGCTACACCTTC. Its translation: CASRETGQGYGYTF.

The V and J genes are TRBV2 and TRBJ2-4; D is uncertain. The V gene's germline CDR1 is SNHLY and CDR2 FYNNEI. The CDR3 consists of 14 residues. V lost 8 bases and J 0 bases, leaving 11 bases between the germline ends. In DNA, the CDR3 is TGTGCCAGCCACGAGGCCGTAGCCAAAAACATTCAGTACTTC. Amino acid sequence: CASHEAVAKNIQYF.

The CDR3 DNA reads as TGCGCCAGCAGCCGCCAGAATGAAAAACTGTTTTTT. Translation gives CASSRQNEKLFF. The chain uses TRBV5-1 and TRBJ1-4; no firm D call. The CDR3 runs 12 residues. CDR1 is SGHRS, CDR2 YFSETQ, per germline. V was shortened by 4 bases and J by 5 bases, with 6 bases between the two germline ends.

The chain employs TRBV7-6 and TRBJ2-3; 11 bases match TRBD2. Trimming cost V 5 bases and J 7 bases; bases outside gene matches: 11. The CDR3 contains 16 residues. Germline V lookup: CDR1 SGHVS, CDR2 FNYEAQ. The CDR3 bases are TGTGCCAGCAGCAAGCTAGCGGGAGGCGGGATAAATACGCAGTATTTT. This sequence encodes CASSKLAGGGINTQYF.

This sequence joins TRBV7-9 and TRBJ2-1; 11 nucleotides line up with TRBD2. J lost 9 bases, V lost 4 bases, and 2 bases had no gene match. Germline V gives CDR1 SEHNR, CDR2 FQNEAQ (reference sequence). CDR3 size: 13 residues. The CDR3 here is CASSSTSGGEQFF. In nucleotides, the CDR3 is TGTGCCAGCAGCTCAACTAGCGGGGGTGAGCAGTTCTTC.

The gene calls are TRBV29-1 and TRBJ2-7, with D perhaps TRBD1 or TRBD2 (5 bases each). This CDR3 contains 13 residues. Germline assignment: CDR1 SQVTM and CDR2 ANQGSEA. The V and J ends lost 8 bases and 5 bases respectively, with 19 bases between them. CDR3 nucleotide sequence: TGCAGCACAAAAGGGACGGGTAAAGACGAGCAGTACTTC. This sequence encodes CSTKGTGKDEQYF.

The chain links TRBV5-5 to TRBJ2-1; D gene unclear. Trimming took off 2 bases at V and 10 bases at J, with 13 bases between the two ends. From germline, CDR1 is SGHKS and CDR2 YYEKEE (reference sequence). The CDR3 totals 13 residues. In nucleotides, the CDR3 is TGTGCCAGCAGCTTCTCGTCACAGCAAGAGCAGTTCTTC. It specifies CASSFSSQQEQFF.